Listed here is a single T cell receptor beta chain. The sample originates from a study of T cell repertoires in aging, cancer and after chemotherapy. TCR beta rearrangements were amplified from peripheral blood genomic DNA. This CDR3 is 16 amino acids long. The V end lost 1 base, the J end lost 1 base, and 12 bases lay between the germline ends. CDR1 and CDR2 (germline): MNHEY, SMNVEV (reference sequence). Multiplex touch-down PCR with TRB-A/B primers amplified rearranged V-D-J TRB sequences. TCRdb independently ran MiXCR on the multiplex PCR reads; one entry per CDR3 protein. This sample has about 13,000 distinct CDR3 sequences, with more than 25% found just once.

The V gene is TRBV27, the J gene TRBJ2-3, with D maybe TRBD1 (5 bases). The receptor comes from a human donor in good health. The sample comprised blood. The CDR3 is CASSLYGQGGTDTQYF. DNA for the CDR3: TGTGCCAGCAGTTTATACGGGCAGGGTGGCACAGATACGCAGTATTTT.